The rows below give T cell receptor beta chains drawn from one sample of a study of blood T cells in healthy people across ages. From the 5' RACE reads, TCRdb called clonotypes with MiXCR, one entry per CDR3 protein. This sample has about 640,000 distinct CDR3 sequences, with roughly 50% found just once. Sequencing was performed on blood. The receptors were gathered from a man aged 55 to 69 in good health. CDR3s include the opening cysteine and the closing phenylalanine or tryptophan. D genes are given only for firm matches. Only some rows state a clone size, as once, few, many or a class for expanded clones.

TRBJ2-4,.,.,TRBV6-5,CASSYSDYLTAPLGEQYF,TGTGCCAGCAGTTACTCCGACTATCTGACAGCTCCTTTGGGGGAGCAGTACTTC
TRBJ2-5,TRBD1,.,TRBV25-1,CASSESGQGRVETQYF,TGTGCCAGCAGTGAATCGGGACAGGGTCGGGTGGAGACCCAGTACTTC
TRBJ2-5,.,.,TRBV7-2,CASSLGDTRNGETQYF,TGTGCCAGCAGCTTAGGGGACACACGAAATGGGGAGACCCAGTACTTC
TRBJ1-4,.,.,TRBV20-1,CSARDERQGGEKLFF,TGCAGTGCTAGAGATGAAAGGCAGGGAGGAGAAAAACTGTTTTTT
TRBJ1-6,.,.,TRBV3-1,CASSQVGYSPLHF,TGTGCCAGCAGCCAAGTGGGGTATTCACCCCTCCACTTT
TRBJ2-7,.,few,TRBV6-5,CASRRLEYYEQYF,TGTGCCAGCAGACGGTTGGAGTACTACGAGCAGTACTTC
TRBJ2-2,.,.,TRBV14,CASSQDWGWTGELFF,TGTGCCAGCAGCCAAGATTGGGGGTGGACCGGGGAGCTGTTTTTT
TRBJ2-3,.,.,TRBV24-1,CATSVQGTSTDTQYF,TGTGCCACCAGTGTACAGGGGACTAGCACAGATACGCAGTATTTT
TRBJ1-6,.,.,TRBV20-1,CSARAVGYRSPLHF,TGCAGTGCTAGAGCGGTCGGGTACCGGTCACCCCTCCACTTT
TRBJ2-5,TRBD2,few,TRBV10-1,CASSDSGQETQYF,TGCGCCAGCAGTGATAGCGGGCAGGAGACCCAGTACTTC
TRBJ2-2,.,.,TRBV6-6,CASSYSSKGGNTGELFF,TGTGCCAGCAGTTACTCGTCTAAGGGAGGGAACACCGGGGAGCTGTTTTTT
TRBJ1-2,.,.,TRBV12-3/TRBV12-4,CASSPRALYGYTF,TGTGCCAGCAGTCCCCGGGCCCTCTATGGCTACACCTTC
TRBJ2-1,TRBD1,.,TRBV29-1,CSVERQGAGSEQFF,TGCAGCGTTGAAAGGCAGGGGGCGGGTAGTGAGCAGTTCTTC
TRBJ2-1,TRBD2,once,TRBV20-1,CSAIHPFSGGNNEQFF,TGCAGTGCCATCCATCCCTTTAGCGGGGGGAACAATGAGCAGTTCTTC
TRBJ1-5,.,once,TRBV3-1,CASSQRGPTQPQHF,TGTGCCAGCAGCCAAAGGGGTCCTACACAGCCCCAGCATTTT
TRBJ2-5,TRBD1,.,TRBV7-2,CASSRTTGQETQYF,TGTGCCAGCAGCCGTACGACAGGGCAAGAGACCCAGTACTTC
TRBJ2-7,TRBD1,.,TRBV6-2/TRBV6-3,CASSYSIGQGAYEQYF,TGTGCCAGCAGTTACTCGATCGGACAGGGGGCCTACGAGCAGTACTTC
TRBJ1-2,TRBD1,.,TRBV27,CASSNRGHSYGYTF,TGTGCCAGCAGCAACAGGGGTCACAGCTATGGCTACACCTTC
TRBJ2-7,TRBD2,.,TRBV20-1,CSARDRGSRQYF,TGCAGTGCTAGAGATCGCGGGAGTCGGCAGTACTTC
TRBJ2-1,TRBD1,.,TRBV9,CASSVGQGFTVEQFF,TGTGCCAGCAGCGTAGGACAGGGGTTCACGGTTGAGCAGTTCTTC
TRBJ2-3,TRBD2,.,TRBV19,CASSIGTSPDTQYF,TGTGCCAGTAGTATTGGGACTAGCCCAGATACGCAGTATTTT
TRBJ1-6,.,.,TRBV6-1,CASSSDASGIESPLHF,TGTGCCAGCAGTAGTGACGCATCAGGGATAGAATCACCCCTCCACTTT
TRBJ1-6,.,.,TRBV20-1,CSARDREKPYNSPLHF,TGCAGTGCTAGAGACAGGGAGAAGCCCTATAATTCACCCCTCCACTTT
TRBJ2-1,.,.,TRBV28,CASSFPPGQGEQFF,TGTGCCAGCAGTTTTCCTCCAGGGCAGGGTGAGCAGTTCTTC
TRBJ2-1,TRBD2,.,TRBV10-3,CAISELAGGRNEQFF,TGTGCCATCAGTGAACTAGCGGGGGGGAGGAATGAGCAGTTCTTC